One and the same sample provided the 11 T cell receptor beta chains below, sequenced in a study of CD8+CD57+ T cells in acquired aplastic anemia. CDR3 and TCR beta VDJ profiling relied on a genomic DNA template. TCRdb analysed the reads with MiXCR anew, one entry per CDR3 protein. Of roughly 200,000 distinct CDR3 sequences listed, 65% are singletons. Patients picked for sequencing had shown CD8+CD57+ cell expansion detected by flow cytometry. Sequencing input: sorted CD4+, CD8+, or CD8+CD57+ T cells (not recorded which) from PBMCs. These receptors were obtained from a human donor with aplastic anemia.

This clonotype was detected a few times. This chain links TRBV2 with TRBJ1-4; D not resolved. The V gene lost 2 bases and the J gene lost 8 bases, with 18 bases spanning the gap. CDR1 and CDR2 from the germline V gene are SNHLY and FYNNEI. The CDR3 is made up of 16 amino acids. The CDR3 is CASSESGGRYYEKLFF. The CDR3 nucleotides read TGTGCCAGCAGTGAATCGGGAGGGAGATACTACGAAAAACTGTTTTTT.

For this clonotype: One end of the junction is discordant with germline, which a read error may explain. The rearrangement joins TRBV7-7 to TRBJ2-2; no clear D. The CDR3 extends over 16 amino acids. In germline, CDR1 is SSHAT, CDR2 FNYEAQ (reference sequence). CDR3 sequence reads: CASSLGPPGSAGELFF. The DNA of the CDR3 is TGTGCTAGCAGCTTAGGCCCCCCTGGGTCGGCCGGGGAGCTGTTTTTT.

This clonotype was recorded a few times. This chain links TRBV14 with TRBJ1-4, with 8 positions matching TRBD1. There are 17 residues in the CDR3. V gave up 4 bases and J gave up 8 bases; unmatched junction bases: 15. CDR1 SGHDN and CDR2 FVKESK come from the germline V gene. As DNA, the CDR3 is TGTGCCAGCAGCCGGGGAATATTTGGACAGGGAGGCGAAAAACTGTTTTTT. The encoded protein is CASSRGIFGQGGEKLFF.

This clonotype was detected many times. The rearrangement joins TRBV6-5 to TRBJ2-5; tentatively, D is TRBD2 (6 bases). Deletions cut 0 bases from V and 2 bases from J, with 10 bases between. Per germline, CDR1 MNHEY and CDR2 SVGAGI. The CDR3 runs to 15 residues. The CDR3 is CASSYSGGEQETQYF. The CDR3 nucleotides read TGTGCCAGCAGTTACTCAGGCGGGGAACAAGAGACCCAGTACTTC.

The gene calls are TRBV7-9 and TRBJ1-5; 7 bases align to TRBD1. Trimming cost V 10 bases and J 7 bases; bases outside gene matches: 13. The length of the CDR3 is 14 residues. Germline lookup yields CDR1 SEHNR and CDR2 FQNEAQ (reference sequence). The CDR3 here is CAISRGRGIQPQHF. The CDR3, as DNA: TGTGCCATCAGTAGGGGGCGCGGGATACAGCCCCAGCATTTT.

The V gene is TRBV15, the J gene TRBJ2-1, with 9 positions matching TRBD2. CDR1 and CDR2 from the germline V gene are LNHNV and YYDKDF (reference sequence). The V and J ends lost 3 bases and 8 bases, in that order; junction bases with no gene match: 14. The CDR3 contains 17 residues. In DNA form, the CDR3 reads TGTGCCACCAGCAGCTCCAGAGACGGTAGCGGGGGAGATGAGCAGTTCTTC. This encodes CATSSSRDGSGGDEQFF.

V and J are TRBV19 and TRBJ2-7; the D is unclear. Germline assignment: CDR1 LNHDA and CDR2 SQIVND (reference sequence). CDR3 length: 14 residues. V shed 1 base and J shed 2 bases, with 9 bases lying between them. The CDR3 DNA reads as TGTGCCAGTAGTATAGGGGTCTCTCCCTACGAGCAGTACTTC. Amino acid sequence: CASSIGVSPYEQYF.

The J gene is TRBJ2-7, the V gene TRBV24-1, with 12 bases aligning to TRBD1. CDR1 and CDR2 from the germline V gene are KGHDR and SFDVKD. The trim removed 0 bases at V and 5 bases at J, leaving 4 bases unmatched. This CDR3 spans 16 amino acids. The chain's CDR3 is CATSDLRDRGRNEQYF. CDR3 DNA: TGTGCCACCAGTGATTTGCGGGACAGGGGGCGAAACGAGCAGTACTTC.

This clonotype has at least ten counts. The genes are TRBV4-1 and TRBJ2-1; 9 bases are a match to TRBD1. V shed 4 bases and J 6 bases; nucleotides not matched to a gene: 7. This CDR3 is 15 amino acids long. The germline V gene has CDR1 MGHRA and CDR2 YSYEKL. DNA for the CDR3: TGCGCCAGCAGCCCCCCTGGACAGGGGTCCAATGAGCAGTTCTTC. This sequence encodes CASSPPGQGSNEQFF.

This clonotype was observed a handful of times. V is TRBV12-3 or TRBV12-4 and J is TRBJ2-7, with no clear D. CDR3 length: 13 amino acids. Trimming shortened V by 3 bases and J by 0 bases, and 6 bases separated the two germline ends. CDR3 residues: CASSFSSSYEQYF. Here the CDR3 DNA reads TGTGCCAGCAGTTTCTCTTCCTCCTACGAGCAGTACTTC.

The chain links TRBV7-9 to TRBJ1-2, with no clear D. Germline loops: CDR1 SEHNR, CDR2 FQNEAQ (reference sequence). Trimming stripped 5 bases from V and 2 bases from J, with 15 bases between. This CDR3 has 15 amino acids. CDR3 DNA: TGTGCCAGCAGCGAAGAAGGTAGCCCCAACTATGGCTACACCTTC. This codes for CASSEEGSPNYGYTF.